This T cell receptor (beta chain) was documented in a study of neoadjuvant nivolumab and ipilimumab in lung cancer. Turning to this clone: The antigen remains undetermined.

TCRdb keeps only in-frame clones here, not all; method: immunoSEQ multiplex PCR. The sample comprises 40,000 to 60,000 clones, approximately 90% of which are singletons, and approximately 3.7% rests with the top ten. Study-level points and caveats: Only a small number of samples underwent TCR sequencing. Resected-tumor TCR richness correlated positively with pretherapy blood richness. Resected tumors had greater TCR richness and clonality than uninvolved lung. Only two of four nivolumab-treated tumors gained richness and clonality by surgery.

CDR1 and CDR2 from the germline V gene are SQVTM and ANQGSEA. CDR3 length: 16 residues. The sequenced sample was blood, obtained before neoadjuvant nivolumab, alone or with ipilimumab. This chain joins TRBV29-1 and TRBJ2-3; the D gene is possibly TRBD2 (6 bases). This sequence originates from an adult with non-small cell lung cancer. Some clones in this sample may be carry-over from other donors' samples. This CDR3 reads CSAYGGIGLSTDTQYF. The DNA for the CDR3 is TGCAGTGCCTATGGCGGGATTGGCTTAAGCACAGATACGCAGTATTTT.